This entry concerns a single TCR beta chain. Its antigen remains unidentified. A much more abundant neighbour one base away suggests this may be a read error. These data originate in a study of blood T cells in healthy people across ages. The sample providers were healthy Caucasian people from Russia, aged about 6 to 90. A sample-barcoded 5' primer and a J-beta primer mix were used in a second PCR of roughly 6 to 11 cycles. TCRdb fed the 5' RACE reads into MiXCR, producing one record per CDR3 protein. Among 850,000 or so distinct CDR3 sequences, around 30% were seen once, and the ten largest hold around a sixth. CDR3 size: 15 residues. Germline V gives CDR1 LNHNV, CDR2 YYDKDF (reference sequence). Findings of the study overall: Whereas aged donors had fewer naive CD4+ cells, long-lived donors had more of them and higher diversity. Strong correlation was found linking TCR beta diversity to naive T cell percentage. Roughly linear age-related decline in beta diversity appeared, significant by age around 42.

The TCR sequence derives from a woman of 80 years or more in good health. The V and J genes are TRBV15 and TRBJ2-3; D unclear. Sequencing was performed on blood. CDR3 sequence reads: CAPSRELTSTDTQYF. Here the CDR3 DNA reads TGTGCCCCCAGCAGAGAACTGACTAGCACAGATACGCAGTATTTT.